The rows below give T cell receptor beta chains drawn from one sample of a study of cytomegalovirus exposure and HLA in healthy donors. Sequenced by immunoSEQ multiplex PCR; TCRdb stores in-frame clones only, minus some. The sample includes more than 150,000 clones, more than 80% seen only once; the top ten take over 2.5%. The sample comprised PBMCs. Receptors originate from a woman between 50 and 59 years old in good health and CMV-seropositive. CDR3s include the opening cysteine and the closing phenylalanine or tryptophan. The D gene is left open where the match is weak. Not every row has a clone size; where given, it reads once, few, many or a size class.

d_call	clone_size	v_call	j_call	cdr3_aa	cdr3_nt
TRBD2	-	TRBV5-1	TRBJ2-7	CASSGTSGTYEQYF	TGCGCCAGCTCGGGGACTAGCGGGACCTACGAGCAGTACTTC
-	-	TRBV14	TRBJ2-2	CASSRDRNTGELFF	TGTGCCAGCAGCCGCGACAGAAACACCGGGGAGCTGTTTTTT
-	-	TRBV11-2	TRBJ2-7	CASSDAGGRKYF	TGTGCCAGCAGTGACGCGGGTGGGAGAAAGTACTTC
TRBD2	-	TRBV5-4	TRBJ2-1	CASSELAGAYNEQFF	TGTGCCAGCAGCGAACTAGCGGGGGCGTACAATGAGCAGTTCTTC
TRBD1	-	TRBV11-1	TRBJ1-2	CASSRGQGLGYGYTF	TGTGCCAGCAGCCGGGGACAGGGGCTGGGGTATGGCTACACCTTC
-	-	TRBV5-4	TRBJ2-7	CASTEGPSSYEQYF	TGTGCCAGCACAGAGGGCCCTAGCTCCTACGAGCAGTACTTC
-	few	TRBV5-1	TRBJ2-7	CASSPTPGLLYEQYF	TGCGCCAGCAGCCCCACCCCGGGACTTTTATACGAGCAGTACTTC
-	-	TRBV2	TRBJ1-4	CASSAGGTNEKLFF	TGTGCCAGCAGTGCCGGGGGGACGAATGAAAAACTGTTTTTT
-	-	TRBV4-2	TRBJ1-4	CASSQDQANNEKLFF	TGTGCCAGCAGCCAAGACCAAGCTAATAATGAAAAACTGTTTTTT
TRBD1	-	TRBV10-3	TRBJ2-1	CAIRTGNNNEQFF	TGTGCCATTCGGACAGGGAATAATAATGAGCAGTTCTTC
TRBD2	once	TRBV6-1	TRBJ2-5	CASSQAGGSQETQYF	TGTGCCAGCAGTCAAGCGGGGGGGTCCCAAGAGACCCAGTACTTC
TRBD1	-	TRBV10-1	TRBJ2-6	CASRDRGRFGANVLTF	TGCGCCAGCAGGGACAGGGGCCGGTTCGGGGCCAACGTCCTGACTTTC
-	-	TRBV6-5	TRBJ2-5	CASSEGDLETQYF	TGTGCCAGCAGTGAAGGGGACTTAGAGACCCAGTACTTC
-	few	TRBV5-6	TRBJ1-1	CASRYEGGGPMNTEAFF	TGTGCCAGCAGATACGAAGGCGGCGGGCCCATGAACACTGAAGCTTTCTTT
TRBD1	-	TRBV13	TRBJ2-5	CASSPRDRGQETQYF	TGTGCCAGCAGTCCCCGGGACAGGGGACAAGAGACCCAGTACTTC
-	once	TRBV7-8	TRBJ2-5	CASSSRAETQYF	TGTGCCAGCAGCTCCAGGGCAGAGACCCAGTACTTC
-	-	TRBV9	TRBJ1-5	CASSVDGSGFRPQHF	TGTGCCAGCAGCGTAGATGGGTCAGGGTTTCGCCCCCAGCATTTT
-	-	TRBV9	TRBJ2-5	CASSVDPGRTQETQYF	TGTGCCAGCAGCGTAGACCCAGGCCGAACTCAAGAGACCCAGTACTTC
TRBD1	-	TRBV19	TRBJ1-5	CASSGTGGNQPQHF	TGTGCCAGTAGTGGGACAGGGGGGAATCAGCCCCAGCATTTT
TRBD1	-	TRBV28	TRBJ1-5	CASSLPGQTYSNQPQHF	TGTGCCAGCAGTTTGCCGGGACAGACTTATAGCAATCAGCCCCAGCATTTT
-	-	TRBV29-1	TRBJ2-3	CSALREYSTDTQYF	TGCAGCGCACTAAGAGAATATAGCACAGATACGCAGTATTTT
-	-	TRBV19	TRBJ1-6	CASSKEAGPNSPLHF	TGTGCCAGTAGTAAAGAAGCAGGCCCCAATTCACCCCTCCACTTT
TRBD2	-	TRBV12-5	TRBJ2-1	CASGLSGGSEQFF	TGTGCTAGTGGCCTTAGCGGGGGTAGTGAGCAGTTCTTC
-	-	TRBV27	TRBJ1-1	CASSSPDSIGTEAFF	TGTGCCAGCAGTTCCCCAGACAGCATAGGGACTGAAGCTTTCTTT
TRBD1	-	TRBV7-2	TRBJ1-1	CASSSQGATEAFF	TGTGCCAGCAGCTCCCAGGGGGCTACTGAAGCTTTCTTT
TRBD2	few	TRBV2	TRBJ2-1	CASSEGYGGGNEQFF	TGTGCCAGCAGTGAAGGATACGGGGGGGGAAATGAGCAGTTCTTC
TRBD1	-	TRBV7-2	TRBJ2-7	CASSLVRGQGEQYF	TGTGCCAGCAGCTTAGTCAGGGGGCAGGGGGAGCAGTACTTC
TRBD2	-	TRBV12-5	TRBJ2-3	CASGLTLTSGGTDTQYF	TGTGCTAGTGGTTTGACCCTGACTAGCGGGGGAACAGATACGCAGTATTTT
TRBD2	-	TRBV5-1	TRBJ2-5	CASSWTSGQETQYF	TGCGCCAGCAGCTGGACTAGCGGCCAAGAGACCCAGTACTTC
-	once	TRBV18	TRBJ1-5	CASSLNTENQPQHF	TGTGCCAGCTCACTCAACACGGAGAATCAGCCCCAGCATTTT
TRBD1	-	TRBV15	TRBJ1-5	CATSRDPGQGYQPQHF	TGTGCCACCAGCAGAGATCCGGGACAGGGGTATCAGCCCCAGCATTTT
-	-	TRBV18	TRBJ2-1	CASSAQAGRGFF	TGTGCCAGCTCAGCCCAAGCGGGTCGGGGGTTCTTC
TRBD2	few	TRBV5-6	TRBJ2-3	CASNDRDYLQYF	TGTGCCAGCAACGACCGGGACTACCTACAGTATTTT
-	few	TRBV7-7	TRBJ2-5	CASGKTTLSGGETQYF	TGTGCTAGCGGAAAGACTACCCTTAGCGGTGGGGAGACCCAGTACTTC
-	-	TRBV12-5	TRBJ2-6	CASGLGSRGYGANVLTF	TGTGCTAGTGGTTTGGGGTCTAGGGGGTACGGGGCCAACGTCCTGACTTTC
-	-	TRBV28	TRBJ2-4	CATRPTGMYIQYF	TGTGCCACTCGGCCCACGGGGATGTACATTCAGTACTTC
-	-	TRBV5-1	TRBJ1-1	CASSSGGDAEAFF	TGCGCCAGCAGCTCTGGGGGGGACGCTGAAGCTTTCTTT
-	few	TRBV6-5	TRBJ1-1	CASSGILTEAFF	TGTGCCAGCAGTGGCATCCTCACTGAAGCTTTCTTT
-	once	TRBV28	TRBJ2-7	CASSPGGRGSTYEQYF	TGTGCCAGCAGTCCCGGCGGAAGGGGATCAACCTACGAGCAGTACTTC
TRBD1	-	TRBV5-1	TRBJ2-7	CASSLAPDRSYEQYF	TGCGCCAGCAGCTTGGCCCCGGACAGGTCCTACGAGCAGTACTTC
TRBD1	-	TRBV5-6	TRBJ2-2	CASSFYQDRRANTGELFF	TGTGCCAGCAGCTTTTATCAGGACAGGCGTGCGAACACCGGGGAGCTGTTTTTT
-	-	TRBV7-9	TRBJ2-2	CASSLVAGSTNTGELFF	TGTGCCAGCAGCTTAGTCGCGGGATCTACGAACACCGGGGAGCTGTTTTTT
-	-	TRBV10-3	TRBJ2-5	CAISEDILGGETQYF	TGTGCCATCAGTGAGGACATTCTAGGAGGAGAGACCCAGTACTTC
-	-	TRBV7-9	TRBJ1-1	CASSLGGVNTEAFF	TGTGCCAGCAGCTTAGGCGGGGTGAACACTGAAGCTTTCTTT
TRBD1	-	TRBV7-9	TRBJ1-2	CASSPQGAPGWGYTF	TGTGCCAGCAGCCCACAGGGGGCCCCAGGTTGGGGCTACACCTTC
-	-	TRBV27	TRBJ2-5	CASRQMNQETQYF	TGTGCCAGCAGACAGATGAACCAAGAGACCCAGTACTTC
TRBD1	-	TRBV15	TRBJ2-2	CATSRLPGTGGTGELFF	TGTGCCACCAGCAGACTACCCGGGACAGGGGGCACCGGGGAGCTGTTTTTT
TRBD1	-	TRBV29-1	TRBJ2-7	CSATGDRYEQYF	TGCAGCGCCACAGGGGATCGCTACGAGCAGTACTTC
TRBD1	-	TRBV7-9	TRBJ1-3	CASSMTRTDRPGTIYF	TGTGCCAGCAGCATGACCAGAACGGACAGGCCGGGCACCATATATTTT
TRBD1	-	TRBV27	TRBJ2-7	CASSPGTGFYEQYF	TGTGCCAGCAGTCCAGGGACAGGGTTTTACGAGCAGTACTTC
-	-	TRBV6-5	TRBJ1-1	CASSRGGNTEAFF	TGTGCCAGCTCTAGGGGGGGGAACACTGAAGCTTTCTTT
-	-	TRBV11-2	TRBJ2-1	CASSPRRDSYNEQFF	TGTGCCAGCAGCCCAAGGAGAGACTCCTACAATGAGCAGTTCTTC
TRBD1	-	TRBV12-5	TRBJ2-1	CASGPRQGVNEQFF	TGTGCTAGTGGCCCTAGACAGGGGGTAAATGAGCAGTTCTTC
TRBD1	-	TRBV18	TRBJ2-1	CASSPPTGSSYNEQFF	TGTGCCAGCTCACCTCCGACAGGGAGCTCCTACAATGAGCAGTTCTTC